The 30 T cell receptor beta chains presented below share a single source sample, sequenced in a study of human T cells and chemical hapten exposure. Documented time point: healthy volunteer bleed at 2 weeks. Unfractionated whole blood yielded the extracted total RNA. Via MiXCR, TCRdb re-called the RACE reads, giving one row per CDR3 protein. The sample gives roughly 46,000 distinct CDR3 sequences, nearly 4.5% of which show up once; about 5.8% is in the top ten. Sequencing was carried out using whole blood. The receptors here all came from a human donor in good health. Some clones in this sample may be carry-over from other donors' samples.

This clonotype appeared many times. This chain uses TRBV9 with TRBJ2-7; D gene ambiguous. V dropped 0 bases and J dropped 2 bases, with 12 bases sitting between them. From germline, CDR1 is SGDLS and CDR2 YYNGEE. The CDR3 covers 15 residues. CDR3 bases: TGTGCCAGCAGCGTAGGAGCTCCAACCCCCTACGAGCAGTACTTC. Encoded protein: CASSVGAPTPYEQYF.

CDR3 DNA: TGCGCCAGCCGAGCAGATGTGGCCGGGAATGAGCAGTTCTTC. It codes for CASRADVAGNEQFF. The V and J genes are TRBV5-1 and TRBJ2-1; D remains unclear. The CDR3 covers 14 residues. Germline V gene data show CDR1 as SGHRS and CDR2 as YFSETQ. V lost 7 bases and J lost 7, with 18 bases in between.

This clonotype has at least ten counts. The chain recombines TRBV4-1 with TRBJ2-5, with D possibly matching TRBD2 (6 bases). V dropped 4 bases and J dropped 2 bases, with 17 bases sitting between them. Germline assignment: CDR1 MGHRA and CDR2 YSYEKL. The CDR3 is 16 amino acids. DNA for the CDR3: TGCGCCAGCAGCCGCCCAAGGTCGGGACTTCAAGAGACCCAGTACTTC. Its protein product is CASSRPRSGLQETQYF.

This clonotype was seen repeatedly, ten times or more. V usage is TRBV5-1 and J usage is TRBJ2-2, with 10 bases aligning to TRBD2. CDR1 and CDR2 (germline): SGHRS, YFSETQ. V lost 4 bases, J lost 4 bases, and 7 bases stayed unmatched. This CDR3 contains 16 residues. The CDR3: CASSPLAGVGTGELFF. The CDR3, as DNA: TGCGCCAGCAGCCCGCTAGCGGGAGTTGGCACCGGGGAGCTGTTTTTT.

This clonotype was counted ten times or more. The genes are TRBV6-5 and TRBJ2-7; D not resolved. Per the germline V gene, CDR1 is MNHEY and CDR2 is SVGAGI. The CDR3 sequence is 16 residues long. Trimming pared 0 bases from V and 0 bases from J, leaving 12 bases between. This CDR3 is CASSYSIGRSSYEQYF. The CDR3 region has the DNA TGTGCCAGCAGTTACTCGATCGGCAGGAGCTCCTACGAGCAGTACTTC.

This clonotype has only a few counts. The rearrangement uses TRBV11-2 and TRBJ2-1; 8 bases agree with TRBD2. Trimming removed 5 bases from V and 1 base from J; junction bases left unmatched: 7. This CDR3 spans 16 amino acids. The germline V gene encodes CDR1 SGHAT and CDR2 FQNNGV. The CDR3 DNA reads TGTGCCAGCAGCCAATTAGCGGGATTATCCTACAATGAGCAGTTCTTC. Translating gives CASSQLAGLSYNEQFF.

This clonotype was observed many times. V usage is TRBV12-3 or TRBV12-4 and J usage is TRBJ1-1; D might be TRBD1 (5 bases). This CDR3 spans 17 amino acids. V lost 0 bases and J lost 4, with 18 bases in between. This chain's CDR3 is CASSLAQGVGLSTEAFF. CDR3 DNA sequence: TGTGCCAGCAGTTTAGCTCAGGGAGTCGGACTGAGCACTGAAGCTTTCTTT.

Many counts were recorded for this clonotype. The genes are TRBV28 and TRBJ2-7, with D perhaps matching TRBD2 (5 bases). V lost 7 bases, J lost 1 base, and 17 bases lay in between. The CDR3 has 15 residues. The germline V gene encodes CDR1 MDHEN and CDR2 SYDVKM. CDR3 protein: CASKKMPGISYEQYF. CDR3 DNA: TGTGCCAGCAAGAAAATGCCCGGGATTTCCTACGAGCAGTACTTC.

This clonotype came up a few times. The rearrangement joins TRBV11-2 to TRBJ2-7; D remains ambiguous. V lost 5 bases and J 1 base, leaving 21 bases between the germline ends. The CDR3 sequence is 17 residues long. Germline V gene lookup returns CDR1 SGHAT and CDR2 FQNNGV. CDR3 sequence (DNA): TGTGCCAGCAGCAGCCCCCGAGGACCGAGGTCGTCCTACGAGCAGTACTTC. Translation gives CASSSPRGPRSSYEQYF.

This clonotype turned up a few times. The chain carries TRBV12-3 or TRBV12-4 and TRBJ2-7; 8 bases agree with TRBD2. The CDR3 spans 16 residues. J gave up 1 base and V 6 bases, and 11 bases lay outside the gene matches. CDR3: CASSYPPGGASYEQYF. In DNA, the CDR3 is TGTGCCAGCAGCTACCCCCCGGGGGGGGCGTCCTACGAGCAGTACTTC.

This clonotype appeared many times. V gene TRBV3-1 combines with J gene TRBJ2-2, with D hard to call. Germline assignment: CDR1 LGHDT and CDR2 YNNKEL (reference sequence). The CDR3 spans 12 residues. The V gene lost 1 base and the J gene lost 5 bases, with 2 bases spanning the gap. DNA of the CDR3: TGTGCCAGCAGCCAAGTAACCGGGGAGCTGTTTTTT. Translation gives CASSQVTGELFF.

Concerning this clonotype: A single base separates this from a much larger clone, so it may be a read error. The CDR3 bases are TGTGCCAGCAGTAAACTTAGCGGGTTTAGCACAGGTACGCAGTATTTT. Protein sequence: CASSKLSGFSTGTQYF. V is TRBV27 and J is TRBJ2-3, with 7 positions matching TRBD2. This CDR3 contains 16 residues. CDR1 MNHEY and CDR2 SMNVEV come from the germline V gene (reference sequence).

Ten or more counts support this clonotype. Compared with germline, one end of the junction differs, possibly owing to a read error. The CDR3 DNA sequence: TGTGCCAGCAGTTCCGGGACTTCCTTAAATGGTTTC. It is translated as CASSSGTSLNGF. The chain has TRBV6-2 or TRBV6-3 and TRBJ2-5, with D tentatively TRBD2 (6 bases). CDR1 is MNHEY and CDR2 is SVGEGT in the germline V gene. The CDR3 length is 12 residues.

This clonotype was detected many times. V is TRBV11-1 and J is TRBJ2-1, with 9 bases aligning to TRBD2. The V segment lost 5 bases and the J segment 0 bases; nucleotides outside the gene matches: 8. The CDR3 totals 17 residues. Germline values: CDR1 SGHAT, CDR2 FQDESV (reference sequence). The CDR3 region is CASSSTSSGISYNEQFF. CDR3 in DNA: TGTGCCAGCAGCAGTACTTCTAGCGGGATCTCCTACAATGAGCAGTTCTTC.

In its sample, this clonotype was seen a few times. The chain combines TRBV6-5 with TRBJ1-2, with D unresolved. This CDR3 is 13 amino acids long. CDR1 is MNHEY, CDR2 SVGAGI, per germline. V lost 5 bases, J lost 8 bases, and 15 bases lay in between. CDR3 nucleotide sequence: TGTGCCAGCAGTCCGACTTATGCGAGAGGCTACACCTTC. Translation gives CASSPTYARGYTF.

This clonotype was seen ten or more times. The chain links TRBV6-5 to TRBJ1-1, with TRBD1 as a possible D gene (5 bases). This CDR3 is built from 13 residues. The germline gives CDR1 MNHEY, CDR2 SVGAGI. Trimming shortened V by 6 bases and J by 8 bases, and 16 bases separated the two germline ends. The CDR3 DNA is TGTGCCAGCAGCCGCGGGGGGGGTGGGGAAGCTTTCTTT. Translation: CASSRGGGGEAFF.

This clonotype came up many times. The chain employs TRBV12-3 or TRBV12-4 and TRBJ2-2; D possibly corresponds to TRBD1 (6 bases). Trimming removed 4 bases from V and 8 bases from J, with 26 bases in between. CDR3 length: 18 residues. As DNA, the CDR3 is TGTGCCAGCAGTTCCGATGATCCTCCCTTCAGGGGATCTGGGGAGCTGTTTTTT. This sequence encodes CASSSDDPPFRGSGELFF.

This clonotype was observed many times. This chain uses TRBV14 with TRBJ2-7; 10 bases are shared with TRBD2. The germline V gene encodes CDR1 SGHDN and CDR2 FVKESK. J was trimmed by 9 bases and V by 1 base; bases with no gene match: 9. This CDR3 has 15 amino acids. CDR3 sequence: CASSQVSGRGFGQYF. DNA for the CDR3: TGTGCCAGCAGCCAAGTCAGCGGGAGGGGCTTTGGGCAGTACTTC.

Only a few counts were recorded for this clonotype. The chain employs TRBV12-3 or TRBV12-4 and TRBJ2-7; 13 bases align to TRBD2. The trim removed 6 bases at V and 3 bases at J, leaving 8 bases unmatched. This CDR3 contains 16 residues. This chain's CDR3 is CASSYRTSGGFYEQYF. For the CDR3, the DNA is TGTGCCAGCAGCTACAGGACTAGCGGGGGATTCTACGAGCAGTACTTC.

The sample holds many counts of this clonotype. CDR3 amino acids: CASSPARSGLAIYNEQFF. The DNA of the CDR3 is TGTGCCAGCAGTCCCGCCCGTAGCGGCCTAGCGATCTACAATGAGCAGTTCTTC. The chain is built from TRBV28 and TRBJ2-1; tentatively, D is TRBD2 (6 bases). Trimming took off 5 bases at V and 3 bases at J, with 23 bases between the two ends. The CDR3 totals 18 residues. CDR1 is MDHEN and CDR2 is SYDVKM in the germline V gene.

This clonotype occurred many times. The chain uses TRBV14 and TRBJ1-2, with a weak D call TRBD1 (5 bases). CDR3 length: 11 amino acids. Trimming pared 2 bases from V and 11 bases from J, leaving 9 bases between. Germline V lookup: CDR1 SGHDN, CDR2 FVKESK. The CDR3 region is CASSQWDLYTF. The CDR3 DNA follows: TGTGCCAGCAGCCAATGGGACCTTTACACCTTC.

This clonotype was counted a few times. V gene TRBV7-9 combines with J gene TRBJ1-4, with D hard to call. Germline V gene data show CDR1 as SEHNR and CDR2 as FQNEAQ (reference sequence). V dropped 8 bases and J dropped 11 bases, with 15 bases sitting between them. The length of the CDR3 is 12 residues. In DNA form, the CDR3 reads TGTGCCAGCCGGACTGAGGCCCCGAAACTGTTTTTT. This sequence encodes CASRTEAPKLFF.

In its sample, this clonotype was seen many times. DNA of the CDR3: TGTGCCAGCAGTTCCCCTTCCTACGAGCAGTACTTC. Amino acid sequence: CASSSPSYEQYF. This sequence joins TRBV27 and TRBJ2-7, with D hard to call. Germline CDR1 reads MNHEY; CDR2 reads SMNVEV (reference sequence). The CDR3 totals 12 residues. V shed 4 bases and J shed 1 base, with 5 bases lying between them.

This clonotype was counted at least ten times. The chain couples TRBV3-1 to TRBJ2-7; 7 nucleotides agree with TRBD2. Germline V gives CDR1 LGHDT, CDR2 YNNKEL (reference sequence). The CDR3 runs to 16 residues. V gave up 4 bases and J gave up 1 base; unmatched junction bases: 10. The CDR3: CASSRLGTKVSYEQYF. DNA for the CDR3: TGTGCCAGCAGCCGGCTCGGGACTAAGGTATCCTACGAGCAGTACTTC.

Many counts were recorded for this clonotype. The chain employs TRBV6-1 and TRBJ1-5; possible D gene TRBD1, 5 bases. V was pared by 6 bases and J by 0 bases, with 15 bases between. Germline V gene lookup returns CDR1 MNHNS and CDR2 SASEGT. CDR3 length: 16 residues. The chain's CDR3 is CASRTLTVNSNQPQHF. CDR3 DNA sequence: TGTGCCAGCAGAACCTTGACAGTAAATAGCAATCAGCCCCAGCATTTT.

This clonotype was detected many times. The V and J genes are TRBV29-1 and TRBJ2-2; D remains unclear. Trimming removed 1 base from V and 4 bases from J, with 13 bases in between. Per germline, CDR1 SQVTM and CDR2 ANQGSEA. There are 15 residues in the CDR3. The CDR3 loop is CSVEARMRGTGELFF. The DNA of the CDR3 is TGCAGCGTTGAAGCGAGGATGCGAGGCACCGGGGAGCTGTTTTTT.

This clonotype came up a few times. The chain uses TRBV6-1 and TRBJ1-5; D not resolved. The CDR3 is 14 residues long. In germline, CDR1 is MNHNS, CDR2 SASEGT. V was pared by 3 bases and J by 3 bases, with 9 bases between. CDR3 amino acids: CASSEGSFNQPQHF. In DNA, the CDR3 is TGTGCCAGCAGTGAGGGAAGTTTCAATCAGCCCCAGCATTTT.

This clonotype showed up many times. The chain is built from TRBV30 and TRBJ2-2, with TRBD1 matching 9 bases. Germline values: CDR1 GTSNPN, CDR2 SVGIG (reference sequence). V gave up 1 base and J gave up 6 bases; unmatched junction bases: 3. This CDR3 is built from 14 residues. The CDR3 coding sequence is TGTGCCTGGAGTGGGGACAGGGTCCCCGGGGAGCTGTTTTTT. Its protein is CAWSGDRVPGELFF.

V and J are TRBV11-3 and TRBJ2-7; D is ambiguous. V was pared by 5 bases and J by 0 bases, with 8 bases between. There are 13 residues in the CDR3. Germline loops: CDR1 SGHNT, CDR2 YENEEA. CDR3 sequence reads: CASSVGSSYEQYF. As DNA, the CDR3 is TGTGCCAGCAGCGTGGGAAGCTCCTACGAGCAGTACTTC.

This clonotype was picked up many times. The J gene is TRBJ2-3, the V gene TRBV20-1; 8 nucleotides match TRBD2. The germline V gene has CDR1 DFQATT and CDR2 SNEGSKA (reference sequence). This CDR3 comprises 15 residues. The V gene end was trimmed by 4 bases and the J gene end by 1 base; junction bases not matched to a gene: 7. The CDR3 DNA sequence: TGCAGTGCTATTACTAGCGGACTTGGCACAGATACGCAGTATTTT. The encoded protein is CSAITSGLGTDTQYF.